This T cell receptor (beta chain) was identified in a study of CD8+ T cells in alopecia areata. Study at large: Treatment of the treated patients consisted of oral tofacitinib, 5 to 10 mg twice daily. Scoring of severity for treated patients was based on percentage of affected scalp area.

RNA, once extracted, was reverse transcribed into cDNA for use as the sequencing template. Generated by immunoSEQ multiplex PCR, the TCRdb table keeps only in-frame clones and is missing some. The profile covers roughly 120,000 clones, with 56% appearing a single time and 3% to 4% taken by the ten largest. Specified treatment: oral pan-JAK inhibitor, 5-10 mg twice daily. Germline assignment: CDR1 MGHRA and CDR2 YSYEKL. Trimming cost V 1 base and J 3 bases, with 15 bases left between them. The CDR3 is 16 residues long. The sample in question was CD4+ T cells sorted from blood, obtained at week 24, from a patient treated with tofacitinib. This sequence was found in a human donor with alopecia areata. The chain links TRBV4-1 to TRBJ1-1, with D possibly TRBD1 on 6 matching bases. The CDR3 loop reads CASSQGPRGSDTEAFF. CDR3 bases: TGCGCCAGCAGCCAAGGGCCCAGGGGTTCGGACACTGAAGCTTTCTTT.